Here is one T cell receptor beta chain with its context. This sample stems from a study of control samples from healthy donors and cancer patients. V shed 5 bases, J shed 6 bases, and the junction held 3 bases outside the gene matches. Germline assignment: CDR1 SGHNT and CDR2 YENEEA. CDR3 size: 13 residues. Some clones are missing from TCRdb's copy, which holds only in-frame ones; the method was immunoSEQ multiplex PCR. The sample lists over 85,000 clones, around 87% occurring once. This rearrangement joins TRBV11-3 to TRBJ1-1; 10 nucleotides align to TRBD1. The specimen sequenced was PBMCs. The TCR sequence derives from an older woman with lung cancer. The CDR3 here is CASSEGTGAEAFF. The CDR3 DNA reads as TGTGCCAGCAGCGAAGGGACAGGGGCTGAAGCTTTCTTT.